The clone carrying this TCR beta chain was found once. Methods used by the authors: Reference gene primer amplification gave estimated nucleated cell counts. Produced via immunoSEQ multiplex PCR; TCRdb's table is partial and in-frame only. V, J and clone size are those of that table, while D and trimming were read from the DNA. The sample holds about 190,000 clones; 88% are singletons and the top ten take about 4.5%. This specimen comes from a study of blood T cell repertoires in COVID-19. The CDR3 covers 13 residues. Germline assignment: CDR1 MNHEY and CDR2 SVGAGI. Trimming pared 9 bases from V and 4 bases from J, leaving 15 bases between.

The V call is TRBV6-5, the J call TRBJ1-1; D is unresolved. The receptor's source is a human donor in a cohort sampled during active COVID-19. The sequencing input was peripheral blood. CDR3 DNA sequence: TGTGCCAGTACAAGGCACTCAGGCACTGAAGCTTTCTTT. Its protein product is CASTRHSGTEAFF.